This record covers a single TCR beta chain. Germline V gene sequence: CDR1 SGHRS, CDR2 YFSETQ. V lost 4 bases and J 1 base, leaving 14 bases between the germline ends. This CDR3 spans 16 amino acids. The data belong to a study of T cell changes during pregnancy in multiple sclerosis. The method was immunoSEQ multiplex PCR; TCRdb's version includes in-frame clones alone and lacks a portion of them. The table records around 110,000 clones, around 90% of them present only once. The V and J genes are TRBV5-1 and TRBJ2-2; TRBD1 might be the D (6 bases). The sequencing here drew on peripheral blood, taken in the third trimester of pregnancy. The TCR comes from a female donor with multiple sclerosis, enrolled in a pregnancy study. Here the CDR3 reads CASSATPGQNTGELFF. The CDR3 DNA is TGCGCCAGCAGCGCTACCCCGGGACAGAACACCGGGGAGCTGTTTTTT.